A single sample gave rise to the 12 T cell receptor beta chains below, sequenced in a study of cytotoxic CD8 clonotypes in ibrutinib-treated CLL. Produced via immunoSEQ multiplex PCR; TCRdb's table is partial and in-frame only. The sample holds tens of thousands of clones; around 53% are singletons and the top ten take under 20%. The source was PBMCs, collected before ibrutinib treatment. The receptors originated from a human donor with chronic lymphocytic leukemia.

In its sample, this clone was seen a few times. The chain recombines TRBV27 with TRBJ1-6, with D perhaps matching TRBD1 (5 bases). Per germline, CDR1 MNHEY and CDR2 SMNVEV (reference sequence). V gave up 3 bases and J gave up 8 bases, with 17 bases separating them. This CDR3 region has 16 residues. CDR3: CASSFKGRMGDSPLHF. The CDR3 DNA sequence: TGTGCCAGCAGTTTTAAGGGGAGGATGGGTGATTCACCCCTCCACTTT.

This clone was seen only once. The rearrangement uses TRBV6-4 and TRBJ2-6; the D is unclear. The germline V gene has CDR1 MRHNA and CDR2 SNTAGT. CDR3 length: 14 residues. Trimming shortened V by 10 bases and J by 0 bases, and 10 bases separated the two germline ends. The CDR3 DNA is TGTGCCACCTCCCCGCTCTCTGGGGCCAACGTCCTGACTTTC. This encodes CATSPLSGANVLTF.

This clone was recorded only once. This rearrangement joins TRBV28 to TRBJ2-1; D may be TRBD1 (5 bases). The CDR3 extends over 16 amino acids. From germline, CDR1 is MDHEN and CDR2 SYDVKM. With 7 bases removed from V and 7 bases from J, the gap between germline ends came to 23 bases. This chain's CDR3 is CASTPETVTDQNEQFF. In nucleotides, the CDR3 is TGTGCCAGCACCCCCGAGACAGTTACAGATCAGAATGAGCAGTTCTTC.

In this sample, this clone turned up a few times. The chain combines TRBV6-5 with TRBJ2-3; possible D gene TRBD2, 6 bases. V shed 2 bases and J shed 2 bases, with 11 bases lying between them. This CDR3 comprises 15 residues. Germline V gene sequence: CDR1 MNHEY, CDR2 SVGAGI. CDR3 in DNA: TGTGCCAGCAGTTACCGGGGCGGGGACACAGATACGCAGTATTTT. Protein product: CASSYRGGDTDTQYF.

V gene TRBV14 combines with J gene TRBJ1-1; TRBD1 matches 7 bases. V lost 1 base to trimming and J lost 5 bases; unmatched junction nucleotides: 4. From germline, CDR1 is SGHDN and CDR2 FVKESK. The CDR3 has 14 amino acids. The CDR3 sequence: CASSQVSGGTEAFF. The CDR3 bases are TGTGCCAGCAGCCAAGTATCAGGGGGAACTGAAGCTTTCTTT. The entire variable domain, with the rest obtained from reference TRBV14 and TRBJ1-1, is as follows: EAGVTQFPSHSVIEKGQTVTLRCDPISGHDNLYWYRRVMGKEIKFLLHFVKESKQDESGMPNNRFLAERTGGTYSTLKVQPAELEDSGVYFCASSQVSGGTEAFFGQGTRLTVV.

The CDR3 bases are TGTGCCAGTAGCACCCAGTCGGAACATTCACCCCTCCACTTT. Translated, it gives CASSTQSEHSPLHF. V gene TRBV19 combines with J gene TRBJ1-6, with no clear D. CDR3 size: 14 residues. Between the trimmed V and J ends, which lost 6 bases and 8 bases, there was a span of 14 bases. Germline values: CDR1 LNHDA, CDR2 SQIVND (reference sequence).

This sequence joins TRBV4-1 and TRBJ2-5, with TRBD2 identical over 13 bases. The CDR3 sequence is 15 residues long. The germline gives CDR1 MGHRA, CDR2 YSYEKL. Trimming removed 1 base from V and 4 bases from J; junction bases left unmatched: 0. DNA for the CDR3: TGCGCCAGCAGCCAAGGGACTAGCGGGGGAGAGACCCAGTACTTC. Translation gives CASSQGTSGGETQYF.

In its sample, this clone was seen a few times. The chain uses TRBV25-1 and TRBJ2-3; 9 bases match TRBD2. Per the germline V gene, CDR1 is MGHDK and CDR2 is SYGVNS. The V gene end was trimmed by 4 bases and the J gene end by 0 bases; junction bases not matched to a gene: 8. This CDR3 region has 17 residues. The CDR3 here is CASSGRAGGESTDTQYF. The CDR3, as DNA: TGTGCCAGCAGTGGGAGAGCGGGGGGCGAGAGCACAGATACGCAGTATTTT.

This clone came up a few times. The V and J genes are TRBV7-8 and TRBJ2-1, with TRBD1 matching 12 bases. The CDR3 has 16 amino acids. Germline-derived CDR1 and CDR2 are SGHVS and FQNEAQ. The ends lost 5 bases at V and 8 bases at J; junction bases unmatched: 10. The CDR3 bases are TGTGCCAGCAGCGAGGGACAGGGGGCGGCCGGGGATGAGCAGTTCTTC. This encodes CASSEGQGAAGDEQFF.

This chain joins TRBV5-6 and TRBJ2-1; D not resolved. CDR3 length: 14 amino acids. Germline V gene lookup returns CDR1 SGHDT and CDR2 YYEEEE. V was pared by 4 bases and J by 6 bases, with 14 bases between. The CDR3 region has the DNA TGTGCCAGCAGCCTAACTCAGGTTGGCAATGAGCAGTTCTTC. It is translated as CASSLTQVGNEQFF. The full variable domain, rest sourced from reference TRBV5-6 and TRBJ2-1, is DAGVTQSPTHLIKTRGQQVTLRCSPKSGHDTVSWYQQALGQGPQFIFQYYEEEERQRGNFPDRFSGHQFPNYSSELNVNALLLGDSALYLCASSLTQVGNEQFFGPGTRLTVL.

The rearrangement links TRBV7-8 to TRBJ2-6; TRBD2 agrees at 10 bases. V lost 5 bases and J lost 0; bases outside the gene matches: 4. Germline lookup yields CDR1 SGHVS and CDR2 FQNEAQ. The CDR3 has 17 amino acids. Written as DNA, the CDR3 is TGTGCCAGCAGCCCCCAGCGGGGGGGCTCTGGGGCCAACGTCCTGACTTTC. This sequence encodes CASSPQRGGSGANVLTF.

This clone was counted only a few times. This chain connects TRBV6-5 to TRBJ2-5; a weak D match, TRBD2 (6 bases). V was trimmed by 5 bases and J by 5 bases, leaving 12 bases between them. The CDR3 contains 13 residues. Germline CDR1 is MNHEY and CDR2 is SVGAGI. This CDR3 reads CASSNTGGETQYF. The CDR3 DNA sequence: TGTGCCAGCAGTAACACAGGAGGGGAGACCCAGTACTTC.